These T cell receptor beta chains were read from a single sample in a study of regulatory T cells in long-lasting Graves disease. TCRdb reprocessed the multiplex PCR reads with MiXCR, giving one entry per CDR3 protein. The top ten hold about 12% of the sample, which has around 480,000 distinct CDR3 sequences, 16% seen once. The data were also submitted as part of a second study, on T cells in Graves' hyperthyroidism and ophthalmopathy.

The sequenced sample was peripheral blood mononuclear cells (PBMCs), obtained at new diagnosis, from a patient treated with antithyroid drugs. These receptors all stem from a man aged 40-55 years with Graves disease. CDR3s leave out the opening cysteine and the closing phenylalanine or tryptophan. The order of the fields is V gene, J gene, CDR3 protein.

TRBV12-3/TRBV12-4	TRBJ2-2	ASSYNPDISNTEELF
TRBV20-1	TRBJ2-3	SASPTTGSTDTQY
TRBV4-1	TRBJ2-4	ASSQDTAEDGMNIQY
TRBV6-2/TRBV6-3	TRBJ1-4	ASSERRGRAEKLF
TRBV12-5	TRBJ1-5	ASSGDGSNQPQH
TRBV6-1	TRBJ2-3	ASSGGLAGLDTQY
TRBV5-1	TRBJ2-1	ASSLDPPSGILNEQF
TRBV28	TRBJ2-5	ASSRTQGKLETQY
TRBV6-9	TRBJ2-5	ASSYAGPGGTQY
TRBV11-2	TRBJ2-7	ASSLLQGYTYEQY
TRBV6-2/TRBV6-3	-	ASSGGSAGAFYEQY
TRBV9	TRBJ2-7	ASSPHRGSPISYEQY
TRBV9	TRBJ2-1	ASSVWSGEGNEQF
TRBV7-9	TRBJ2-5	ASSSHDGQGETQY
TRBV28	TRBJ1-1	ASSFSGAGLSEAF
TRBV18	TRBJ2-3	ASSPKAGTGGTDTQY
TRBV30	TRBJ1-4	AWSSTGATNEKLF
TRBV28	TRBJ2-5	ASSGTSGGTQY
TRBV11-3	TRBJ2-1	ASSSRTTSGRRNEQF
TRBV30	TRBJ2-5	AWRDLETQY
TRBV29-1	TRBJ2-3	SVPTGTGILDTQY
TRBV12-3/TRBV12-4	TRBJ2-3	ASSLVTGMQY
TRBV2	TRBJ2-2	ASSEVLQRGTLTGELF
TRBV5-1	TRBJ2-3	ASSLFTADTQY
TRBV6-1	TRBJ2-7	ASRILAEMIIPYEQY
TRBV7-9	TRBJ2-2	ASSHTGTSGRVPTGELF
TRBV20-1	TRBJ1-1	SARVGGGGTEAF
TRBV20-1	TRBJ2-2	SVRKRDRGYGELF
TRBV12-3/TRBV12-4	TRBJ2-7	ASSLAGRVDHEQY
TRBV6-1	TRBJ1-2	ASSQRTDGPNYGYT
TRBV6-5	TRBJ2-3	ASSYRSAGAASTDTQY
TRBV15	TRBJ2-7	ATSRVAGEIEQY
TRBV15	TRBJ2-1	ATWREGYNEQF
TRBV29-1	TRBJ1-1	SVADRWRGTEAF
TRBV20-1	TRBJ2-5	SASPTNRQETQY
TRBV6-2/TRBV6-3	TRBJ2-6	ASSFRGLTANVLT
TRBV28	TRBJ2-1	ASSFWAGGPNEQF